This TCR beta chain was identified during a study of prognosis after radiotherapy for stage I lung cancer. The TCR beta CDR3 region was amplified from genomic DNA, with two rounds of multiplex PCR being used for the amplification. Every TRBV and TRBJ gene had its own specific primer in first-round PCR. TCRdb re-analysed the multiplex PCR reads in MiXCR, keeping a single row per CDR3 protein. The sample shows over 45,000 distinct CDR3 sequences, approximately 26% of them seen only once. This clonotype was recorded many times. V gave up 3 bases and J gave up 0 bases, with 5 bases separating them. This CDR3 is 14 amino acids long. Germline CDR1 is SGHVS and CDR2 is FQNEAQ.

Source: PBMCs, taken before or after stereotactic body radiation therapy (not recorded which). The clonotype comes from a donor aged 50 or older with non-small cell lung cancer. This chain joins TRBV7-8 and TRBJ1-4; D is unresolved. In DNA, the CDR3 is TGTGCCAGCAGCTTCGGTGCAACTAATGAAAAACTGTTTTTT. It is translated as CASSFGATNEKLFF.